Included here is one T cell receptor (beta chain) sequence, with context. The data are from a study of blood T cell repertoires in COVID-19. At the level of the study: Italy, Spain and the United States were the sources of the convalescent and acute COVID-19 samples.

From germline, CDR1 is SGHRS and CDR2 YFSETQ. The V segment lost 2 bases and the J segment 7 bases; nucleotides outside the gene matches: 9. The CDR3 sequence is 16 residues long. TCRdb's table, derived via immunoSEQ multiplex PCR, lists solely in-frame clones and lacks some. The sample records about 33,000 clones, about 85% being singletons. This rearrangement joins TRBV5-1 to TRBJ2-1; 10 nucleotides agree with TRBD2. Material: peripheral blood. The receptor was isolated from a man between 60 and 75 years old with acute or convalescent COVID-19. CDR3 amino acids: CASSLVPAGGVNEQFF. The CDR3 DNA sequence: TGCGCCAGCAGCTTAGTCCCAGCGGGAGGGGTAAATGAGCAGTTCTTC.